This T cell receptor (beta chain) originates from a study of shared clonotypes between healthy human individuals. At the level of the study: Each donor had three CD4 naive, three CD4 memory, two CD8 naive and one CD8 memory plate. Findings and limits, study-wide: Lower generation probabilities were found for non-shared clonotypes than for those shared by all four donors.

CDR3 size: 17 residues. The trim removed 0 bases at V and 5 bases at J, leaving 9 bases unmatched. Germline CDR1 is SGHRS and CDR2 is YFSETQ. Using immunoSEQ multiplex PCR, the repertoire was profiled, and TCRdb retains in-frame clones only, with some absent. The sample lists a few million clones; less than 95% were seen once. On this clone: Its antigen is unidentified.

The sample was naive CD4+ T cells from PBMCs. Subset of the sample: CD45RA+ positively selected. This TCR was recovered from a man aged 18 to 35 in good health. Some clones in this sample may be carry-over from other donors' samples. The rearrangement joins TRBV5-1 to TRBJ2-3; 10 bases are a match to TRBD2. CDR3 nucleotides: TGCGCCAGCAGCTTGGTTTCTAGCGGGAGCTGGATAGATACGCAGTATTTT. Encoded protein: CASSLVSSGSWIDTQYF.